Given below is one TCR beta chain in context. This sample stems from a study of cytomegalovirus exposure and HLA in healthy donors. Libraries were prepared by immunoSEQ multiplex PCR; TCRdb keeps only in-frame clonotypes and omits some of them. This sample has fewer than 200,000 clones, with about 86% found just once. From germline, CDR1 is SGHNT and CDR2 YENEEA. Trimming stripped 5 bases from V and 2 bases from J, with 15 bases between. The CDR3 spans 16 residues. The sequence was obtained from a woman younger than 30 in good health and CMV-seronegative. Sequencing was done on a sample of PBMCs. This chain joins TRBV11-3 and TRBJ2-2; D remains unclear. CDR3 amino acids: CASSPRSYINTGELFF. In DNA form, the CDR3 reads TGTGCCAGCAGCCCTAGGTCGTACATTAACACCGGGGAGCTGTTTTTT.